Below, 31 T cell receptor beta chains from the same sample are listed, as sequenced in a study of metastatic and nonmetastatic thyroid tumors. With MiXCR, TCRdb called clones anew from the PCR reads. The table records 13,000 to 15,000 clones, 29% of them present only once. Before thyroid surgery, none of the patients had received any treatment. The sequenced sample was tumor tissue. Receptors were obtained from a male donor with papillary thyroid cancer or a benign thyroid nodule (not recorded which). Some clones in this sample may be carry-over from other donors' samples.

The table lists this clone with many counts. The chain links TRBV12-3 or TRBV12-4 to TRBJ1-2, with TRBD1 matching 9 bases. The trim removed 3 bases at V and 4 bases at J, leaving 6 bases unmatched. The CDR3 consists of 15 residues. DNA for the CDR3: TGTGCCAGCAGTTTTAGGGACAGGGTTCTCTATGGCTACACCTTC. The encoded protein is CASSFRDRVLYGYTF.

In this sample, this clone turned up many times. The V and J genes are TRBV3-1 and TRBJ1-2, with TRBD1 matching 11 bases. Germline lookup yields CDR1 LGHDT and CDR2 YNNKEL (reference sequence). This CDR3 contains 14 residues. J was trimmed by 7 bases and V by 4 bases; bases with no gene match: 5. CDR3 region: CASSPTGQGAGYTF. CDR3 nucleotides: TGTGCCAGCAGCCCAACCGGACAGGGGGCTGGCTACACCTTC.

The chain employs TRBV18 and TRBJ2-1; 12 nucleotides line up with TRBD2. This CDR3 has 16 residues. V shed 3 bases, J shed 3 bases, and the junction held 3 bases outside the gene matches. CDR1 KGHSH and CDR2 LQKENI come from the germline V gene. In nucleotides, the CDR3 is TGTGCCAGCTCACCTACACTAGCGGGGGGCTACAATGAGCAGTTCTTC. It specifies CASSPTLAGGYNEQFF.

This chain joins TRBV18 and TRBJ1-1; no clear D gene. The V gene's germline CDR1 is KGHSH and CDR2 LQKENI. Trimming shortened V by 3 bases and J by 3 bases, and 8 bases separated the two germline ends. The CDR3 runs to 13 residues. CDR3 loop: CASSPSLDTEAFF. The CDR3 bases are TGTGCCAGCTCACCCTCACTTGACACTGAAGCTTTCTTT.

V usage is TRBV11-2 and J usage is TRBJ2-3, with no clear D. The germline CDR1 and CDR2 sequences are SGHAT and FQNNGV. V was pared by 4 bases and J by 2 bases, with 16 bases between. The CDR3 totals 16 residues. The CDR3 bases are TGTGCCAGCAGCTCCAACCGAGCTAGATACACAGATACGCAGTATTTT. Encoded protein: CASSSNRARYTDTQYF.

The table lists this clone with a few counts. V is TRBV18 and J is TRBJ2-7, with 7 bases fitting TRBD2. Germline V gene lookup returns CDR1 KGHSH and CDR2 LQKENI. V dropped 4 bases and J dropped 1; count of bases not matched to a gene: 22. CDR3 length: 20 amino acids. The CDR3 protein is CASSLKGVSGLSGRSYEQYF. Written as DNA, the CDR3 is TGTGCCAGCTCACTCAAAGGGGTGTCGGGACTATCGGGACGTTCCTACGAGCAGTACTTC. The full variable domain, completed using reference TRBV18 and TRBJ2-7, is NAGVMQNPRHLVRRRGQEARLRCSPMKGHSHVYWYRQLPEEGLKFMVYLQKENIIDESGMPKERFSAEFPKEGPSILRIQQVVRGDSAAYFCASSLKGVSGLSGRSYEQYFGPGTRLTVT.

The gene calls are TRBV7-6 and TRBJ2-7, with 12 bases lining up with TRBD2. CDR1 is SGHVS, CDR2 FNYEAQ, per germline. J gave up 0 bases and V 10 bases, and 10 bases lay outside the gene matches. CDR3 length equals 16 residues. CDR3 sequence reads: CAIIPGLAGSSYEQYF. CDR3 sequence (DNA): TGTGCCATCATCCCCGGACTAGCGGGGAGCTCCTACGAGCAGTACTTC. Complete variable domain (other parts from reference TRBV7-6 and TRBJ2-7): GAGVSQSPRYKVTKRGQDVALRCDPISGHVSLYWYRQALGQGPEFLTYFNYEAQQDKSGLPNDRFSAERPEGSISTLTIQRTEQRDSAMYRCAIIPGLAGSSYEQYFGPGTRLTVT.

The CDR3 sequence is CASSTRTPQHGYTF. The CDR3 DNA reads as TGTGCCAGCAGTACTAGGACACCACAGCATGGCTACACCTTC. This chain connects TRBV6-1 to TRBJ1-2; tentatively, D is TRBD1 (5 bases). The CDR3 consists of 14 residues. Germline assignment: CDR1 MNHNS and CDR2 SASEGT. V was pared by 5 bases and J by 6 bases, with 16 bases between.

This clone was picked up one time. The chain recombines TRBV5-1 with TRBJ2-1; TRBD2 agrees at 7 bases. The germline gives CDR1 SGHRS, CDR2 YFSETQ. The CDR3 totals 15 residues. The CDR3 DNA follows: TGCGCGACCAGCTTGGGGGTAGCGGGTAGTGGTGAGCAGTTCTTC. Translated: CATSLGVAGSGEQFF.

V and J are TRBV20-1 and TRBJ1-3; D is uncertain. V lost 3 bases to trimming and J lost 3 bases, with 9 bases between them. Germline V gene lookup returns CDR1 DFQATT and CDR2 SNEGSKA (reference sequence). The CDR3 consists of 13 residues. The CDR3 bases are TGCAGTGCTAGGCCACCAATTGGAAACACCATATATTTT. Its protein is CSARPPIGNTIYF.

In regard to this clone: At one boundary the junction diverges from the germline segment, which might be a read error. This chain links TRBV11-1 with TRBJ2-7; tentative D call: TRBD2 (7 bases). Germline CDR1 SGHAT, CDR2 FQDESV (reference sequence). This CDR3 comprises 16 residues. Here the CDR3 reads CSSSFGGQAGQYEQYF. CDR3 DNA: TGTTCCAGCAGCTTTGGGGGGCAAGCGGGACAATACGAGCAGTACTTC.

This clone occurred a few times. The rearrangement joins TRBV18 to TRBJ2-7, with 7 bases matching TRBD2. CDR1 KGHSH and CDR2 LQKENI come from the germline V gene. V lost 3 bases, J lost 0 bases, and 17 bases stayed unmatched. The CDR3 covers 19 residues. CDR3 sequence (DNA): TGTGCCAGCTCACCCCTCCCAGGGCCTGGAGCGGGAACCTCCTACGAGCAGTACTTC. Its translation: CASSPLPGPGAGTSYEQYF. The complete variable domain, with remaining parts taken from reference TRBV18 and TRBJ2-7, reads NAGVMQNPRHLVRRRGQEARLRCSPMKGHSHVYWYRQLPEEGLKFMVYLQKENIIDESGMPKERFSAEFPKEGPSILRIQQVVRGDSAAYFCASSPLPGPGAGTSYEQYFGPGTRLTVT.

This clone was detected ten times or more. The chain carries TRBV29-1 and TRBJ2-1, with 9 bases lining up with TRBD2. The trim removed 1 base at V and 0 bases at J, leaving 7 bases unmatched. The CDR3 loop spans 17 amino acids. Looked up from germline, CDR1 is SQVTM and CDR2 is ANQGSEA. In DNA form, the CDR3 reads TGCAGCGTTGAAGGAGCTAGCGGGATGAGCTCCTACAATGAGCAGTTCTTC. It yields the protein CSVEGASGMSSYNEQFF.

This clone came up many times. The chain links TRBV25-1 to TRBJ2-3; D ambiguous. V was clipped by 0 bases and J by 0 bases, with 10 bases between them. The CDR3 spans 16 residues. The V gene's germline CDR1 is MGHDK and CDR2 SYGVNS. The CDR3 protein is CASSEYTAGSTDTQYF. The CDR3 nucleotides read TGTGCCAGCAGTGAATATACGGCCGGTAGCACAGATACGCAGTATTTT.

This clone was seen more than once but under ten times. The chain joins TRBV19 to TRBJ2-3; D not certain. The CDR3 is 13 residues long. The germline V gene has CDR1 LNHDA and CDR2 SQIVND (reference sequence). The V end lost 8 bases, the J end lost 0 bases, and 9 bases lay between the germline ends. CDR3 nucleotides: TGTGCCAGTCGGCCAACTAGCACAGATACGCAGTATTTT. It encodes CASRPTSTDTQYF.

This clone has at least ten counts. The rearrangement uses TRBV5-1 and TRBJ2-1; 8 nucleotides agree with TRBD1. Losses at the gene ends were 0 bases for V and 7 bases for J; bases not matched to a gene: 9. This CDR3 comprises 16 residues. Germline CDR1 is SGHRS and CDR2 is YFSETQ. CDR3: CASSLADRGLRNEQFF. CDR3 in DNA: TGCGCCAGCAGCTTGGCCGACAGGGGCCTGAGGAATGAGCAGTTCTTC.

The V gene is TRBV3-1, the J gene TRBJ1-2, with 7 bases that match TRBD1. The J segment lost 4 bases and the V segment lost 1 base, leaving 3 bases of the junction unmatched. Looked up from germline, CDR1 is LGHDT and CDR2 is YNNKEL (reference sequence). This CDR3 contains 14 residues. The CDR3 reads CASSQGDSFYGYTF. CDR3 DNA sequence: TGTGCCAGCAGCCAAGGGGACAGCTTCTATGGCTACACCTTC.

For this clone: One end of the junction fails to match germline, which may point to a read error. The chain has TRBV2 and TRBJ2-1, with TRBD2 identical over 10 bases. CDR3 size: 13 residues. Germline-derived CDR1 and CDR2 are SNHLY and FYNNEI. The CDR3 DNA follows: TGTGTCAGCAGCCTAGCGGGAGTACCTGAGCAGTTCTTC. Its translation: CVSSLAGVPEQFF.

This clone was seen more than once but under ten times. J is TRBJ1-6 and V is TRBV27, with a weak D call TRBD1 (6 bases). Between the trimmed V and J ends, which lost 6 bases and 10 bases, there was a span of 13 bases. Germline V gives CDR1 MNHEY, CDR2 SMNVEV (reference sequence). This CDR3 comprises 13 residues. The CDR3 sequence is CASSHRAESPLHF. The CDR3 DNA sequence: TGTGCCAGCAGCCACAGGGCGGAGTCACCCCTCCACTTT.

The genes are TRBV28 and TRBJ1-2; no reliable D call. Germline V CDR1 and CDR2: MDHEN, SYDVKM. This CDR3 region has 14 residues. Trimming took 8 bases from V and 8 from J, leaving 21 bases between them. CDR3 amino acids: CASLSRRRLSGYTF. CDR3 bases: TGTGCCAGCCTGTCGCGTCGGAGACTCTCAGGCTACACCTTC.

This clone showed up many times. Possible read error: a much larger clone is one base away. The same CDR3 is also encoded by other DNA sequences in this sample. The rearrangement joins TRBV20-1 to TRBJ2-1; either TRBD1 or TRBD2 may supply D (5 bases each). This CDR3 spans 14 amino acids. Germline V gives CDR1 DFQATT, CDR2 SNEGSKA (reference sequence). With 4 bases removed from V and 7 bases from J, the gap between germline ends came to 17 bases. CDR3 nucleotide sequence: TGCAGTGCTAAAGGGACGCGGCATCAAAATGAGCAGTTCTTC. This gives the protein CSAKGTRHQNEQFF.

This clone is a singleton in its sample. The CDR3 nucleotides are TGCAGTGCTAGTGTGGGGGCCGAGAATTCACCCCTCCACTTT. Translating gives CSASVGAENSPLHF. The rearrangement uses TRBV20-1 and TRBJ1-6; possible D gene TRBD1, 6 bases. This CDR3 comprises 14 residues. Germline V CDR1 and CDR2: DFQATT, SNEGSKA (reference sequence). V lost 3 bases to trimming and J lost 7 bases, with 13 bases between them.

Only one count was recorded for this clone. The chain couples TRBV7-2 to TRBJ2-7, with TRBD2 matching over 13 bases. The CDR3 loop spans 15 amino acids. V was clipped by 6 bases and J by 2 bases; unmatched bases: 4. Germline V gene data show CDR1 as SGHTA and CDR2 as FQGNSA. CDR3 in amino acids: CASRPTSGGPYEQYF. As DNA, the CDR3 is TGTGCCAGCAGGCCGACTAGCGGGGGGCCCTACGAGCAGTACTTC.

This clone was seen repeatedly, ten times or more. The rearrangement uses TRBV5-1 and TRBJ1-1, with D maybe TRBD1 (6 bases). V lost 1 base, J lost 5 bases, and 15 bases lay in between. Germline V gene lookup returns CDR1 SGHRS and CDR2 YFSETQ. The CDR3 covers 15 residues. The chain's CDR3 is CASSLQGQGRTEAFF. The CDR3 nucleotides are TGCGCCAGCAGCTTGCAGGGCCAGGGGAGGACTGAAGCTTTCTTT.

The chain links TRBV6-4 to TRBJ1-6, with D unresolved. Trimming shortened V by 4 bases and J by 11 bases, and 24 bases separated the two germline ends. This CDR3 is 17 amino acids long. Germline V lookup: CDR1 MRHNA, CDR2 SNTAGT. The CDR3 DNA reads as TGTGCCAGCAGTGTACTCCCGATCGAAGAGGGTTTTACACCCCTCCACTTT. Translating gives CASSVLPIEEGFTPLHF.

The sample holds a few counts of this clone. The chain couples TRBV28 to TRBJ2-1, with TRBD2 matching 10 bases. The CDR3 consists of 14 residues. Per germline, CDR1 MDHEN and CDR2 SYDVKM. With 10 bases clipped from V and 2 bases from J, the junction kept 5 bases outside the gene matches. DNA for the CDR3: TGTGCCACTAGCGGGAGTAAGGCCTACAATGAGCAGTTCTTC. This gives the protein CATSGSKAYNEQFF.

The gene calls are TRBV2 and TRBJ2-2; D is perhaps TRBD2 (5 bases). With 9 bases removed from V and 4 bases from J, the gap between germline ends came to 15 bases. The CDR3 covers 14 residues. The germline V gene encodes CDR1 SNHLY and CDR2 FYNNEI. The CDR3 DNA reads as TGTGCCAGTAGCCGGGTGGCGGGCACCGGGGAGCTGTTTTTT. Protein product: CASSRVAGTGELFF.

The chain joins TRBV19 to TRBJ2-7; 7 bases fit TRBD2. Germline CDR1 reads LNHDA; CDR2 reads SQIVND (reference sequence). The CDR3 contains 14 residues. Trimming removed 1 base from V and 2 bases from J; junction bases left unmatched: 2. CDR3 nucleotide sequence: TGTGCCAGTAGTATAGCGGGGGGAACCTACGAGCAGTACTTC. Protein: CASSIAGGTYEQYF.

The table lists this clone with many counts. The chain is built from TRBV27 and TRBJ2-7; maybe TRBD2 (6 bases). Germline values: CDR1 MNHEY, CDR2 SMNVEV (reference sequence). With 6 bases removed from V and 3 bases from J, the gap between germline ends came to 18 bases. The CDR3 contains 15 residues. CDR3 bases: TGTGCCAGCAGCCTTGGGAGTAGCGGCCTCTACGAGCAGTACTTC. This translates into CASSLGSSGLYEQYF.

For this clone: One junction end disagrees with the germline gene, perhaps due to a read error. The chain carries TRBV6-6 and TRBJ2-1, with 14 bases lining up with TRBD2. Germline V gene lookup returns CDR1 MNHNY and CDR2 SVGAGI (reference sequence). This CDR3 has 16 amino acids. CDR3 DNA: TGTGCCAGCAGTGACTCGACTAGCGGGGGGGCAGATGAGCAGTTCTTC. Translation gives CASSDSTSGGADEQFF.

Comment on this clone: One end of the junction is discordant with germline, which a read error may explain. The chain uses TRBV7-2 and TRBJ2-1, with TRBD2 matching 7 bases. The CDR3 is 15 amino acids. Germline V gene lookup returns CDR1 SGHTA and CDR2 FQGNSA. The CDR3 DNA reads TGTGCCTGCAGCTTATCGGGGGGTCGCTACAATGATCAGTTCTTC. Translating it yields CACSLSGGRYNDQFF.